This section outlines one T cell receptor (beta chain) sequence together with its context. The antigen is unknown. The data originate from a study of blood T cells in healthy people across ages. Germline CDR1 reads MDHEN; CDR2 reads SYDVKM. J gave up 3 bases and V 8 bases, and 7 bases lay outside the gene matches. This CDR3 has 14 amino acids. Through a sample-barcoded 5' primer and a J-beta primer mix, a second PCR was run for 7 to 11 cycles. Each CDR3 protein is one row after TCRdb ran MiXCR on the 5' RACE reads. The sample lists over 600,000 distinct CDR3 sequences, roughly three fifths occurring once. Whole-study results and caveats: Comparison with aged donors showed that long-lived donors had more naive CD4+ cells and higher diversity.

The source of this sequence is a man in his forties in good health. The chain uses TRBV28 and TRBJ2-7, with 10 bases that match TRBD1. Sequenced input: blood. Written as DNA, the CDR3 is TGTGCCAGCCGGACAGGGGGTGAGGGCTACGAGCAGTACTTC. It translates to CASRTGGEGYEQYF.